This entry concerns a single T cell receptor beta chain. The target antigen is unknown. Treatment in this sample: roughly 19 received Ad26.COV2.S at low or high dose, single or two shots; a few received placebo; per-sample allocation not given. The samples were gathered on day 63 after the first injection of vaccine or placebo. The data originate from a study of Ad26.COV2.S vaccination and SARS-CoV-2 variants. Overall study results and limits: Greater spike-specific TCR breadth was seen in vaccine recipients than in placebo recipients.

Per the germline V gene, CDR1 is GTSNPN and CDR2 is SVGIG (reference sequence). The V end lost 3 bases, the J end lost 5 bases, and 10 bases lay between the germline ends. The CDR3 has 12 residues. Sequenced by immunoSEQ multiplex PCR; TCRdb stores in-frame clones only, minus some. The sample gives hundreds of thousands of clones, around 89% of which show up once; roughly 5% is in the top ten. The V call is TRBV30, the J call TRBJ1-2, with D uncertain. This TCR was sampled from a person between 18 and 59 years old who received the Ad26.COV2.S COVID-19 vaccine or a placebo. The starting material was peripheral blood, obtained in a trial of Ad26.COV2.S vaccine versus placebo. CDR3 in DNA: TGTGCCTGGAGGATATCCCCGTATGGCTACACCTTC. Amino acids: CAWRISPYGYTF.